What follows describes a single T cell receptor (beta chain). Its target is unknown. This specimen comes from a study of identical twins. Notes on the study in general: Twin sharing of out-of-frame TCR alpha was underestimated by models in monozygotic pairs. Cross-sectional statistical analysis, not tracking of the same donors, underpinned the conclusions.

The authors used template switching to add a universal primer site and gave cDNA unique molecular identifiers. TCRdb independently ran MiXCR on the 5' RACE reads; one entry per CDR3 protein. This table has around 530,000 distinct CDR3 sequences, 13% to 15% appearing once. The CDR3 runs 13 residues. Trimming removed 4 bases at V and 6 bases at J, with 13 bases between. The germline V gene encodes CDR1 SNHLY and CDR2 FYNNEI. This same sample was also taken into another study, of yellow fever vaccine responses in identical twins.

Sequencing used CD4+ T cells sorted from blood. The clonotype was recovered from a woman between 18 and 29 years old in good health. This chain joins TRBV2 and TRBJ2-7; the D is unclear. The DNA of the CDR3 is TGTGCCAGCAGTGCCCCTGGGGTTCGCGAGCAGTACTTC. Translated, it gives CASSAPGVREQYF.